This T cell receptor (beta chain) was profiled in a study of cytomegalovirus exposure and HLA in healthy donors. Generated by immunoSEQ multiplex PCR, the TCRdb table keeps only in-frame clones and is missing some. The data show some 170,000 clones, around 87% seen once. The approximately 120-subject validation cohort, separate from the roughly 700-subject first cohort, included the donors. The CDR3 is 19 residues long. V lost 5 bases to trimming and J lost 0 bases; unmatched junction nucleotides: 15. Germline lookup yields CDR1 SGHNT and CDR2 YENEEA. The chain combines TRBV11-3 with TRBJ1-4, with 7 bases fitting TRBD1. The TCR was taken from a woman in her 30s in good health and CMV-seronegative. The sample comprised PBMCs. The CDR3 loop is CASSLPPGQRCATNEKLFF. The CDR3 DNA reads as TGTGCCAGCAGCCTACCCCCGGGACAGAGATGCGCAACTAATGAAAAACTGTTTTTT.